This TCR beta chain was observed in a study of T-cell reconstitution after alpha-beta-depleted transplantation in children. Many counts were recorded for this clonotype. Unmatched junction bases numbered 11, after V lost 3 bases and J lost 3 bases. This CDR3 is 16 amino acids long. Germline V gene data show CDR1 as SGHTA and CDR2 as FQGNSA. This sample's TCRbeta library carried unique molecular identifier barcodes. From the PCR reads, TCRdb called clonotypes with MiXCR, one entry per CDR3 protein. The table records 300,000 to 400,000 distinct CDR3 sequences, about 14% of them present only once. This chain links TRBV7-2 with TRBJ2-7; 7 bases match TRBD1. The receptor comes from a human donor who donated a stem cell graft to a child with Fanconi anemia. The source was PBMCs, collected from the stem cell graft. The CDR3 DNA follows: TGTGCCAGCAGCTTTCTCGCACCGGGACAGAACTACGAGCAGTACTTC. This translates into CASSFLAPGQNYEQYF.